This entry features one T cell receptor beta chain sequence. No cognate antigen has been identified for it. Per-nucleotide qualities are absent, and no much larger clonotype sits a single base away. The junction shows trimming of 2 bases on V and 5 bases on J, and the gene matches do not reach 5 bases of it. The CDR3, cysteine through phenylalanine, is 15 amino acids long. The only DNA kept is the CDR3, 45 bases in frame from the first base. CDR1 and CDR2 were assigned from the germline V gene as MDHEN and SYDVKM. This record belongs to a study of CD4+ T cells in melanoma (dated by TCRdb to between 2021 and 2023). About the investigation overall: The study examined neoantigen-specific CD4+ T cells in human melanoma. On the study overall, not on this receptor specifically: Neoantigen-specific CD4+ T cells in melanoma were reported to show diverse differentiation states. Neoantigen-specific CD4+ T cells were reported to be correlated with the function of CD8+ T cells, macrophages and B cells.

The donors were people with melanoma. The library was made by the immunoSEQ multiplex PCR assay. This is the immuneACCESS table as TCRdb keeps it, with only in-frame sequences that have V and J called. A part of the clones is gone; compared with another copy, unresolved V genes explain less than half, and the rest is unexplained. The sample profile shows more than 90,000 clones; approximately 92% of them were found once. Of the sample, 3% to 4% is held by the ten largest clones. The V and J genes are TRBV28 and TRBJ2-4, with 8 bases aligning to TRBD1. Source material: peripheral blood. The sequence came from a human donor with melanoma. CDR3 protein: CASSLLPGQENIQYF. The DNA sequence is given as TGTGCCAGCAGTTTACTACCGGGACAGGAAAACATTCAGTACTTC.